Each of the 19 T cell receptor beta chains below was sequenced from the same sample in a study of siplizumab effects on memory and regulatory T cells. Profiling relied on immunoSEQ multiplex PCR, and the TCRdb table lists in-frame clones only, not all of them. In the table there are 45,000 to 60,000 clones, about 90% of which are singletons. Sample: naive CD8+ T cells sorted from blood. The receptors here all came from a human donor in good health.

V usage is TRBV5-4 and J usage is TRBJ2-3; D is undetermined. The CDR3 is 12 amino acids. Per the germline V gene, CDR1 is SGHNT and CDR2 is YYREEE (reference sequence). Deletions cut 1 base from V and 4 bases from J, with 4 bases between. The CDR3 DNA reads TGTGCCAGCAGCTTGTGGGCAGATACGCAGTATTTT. Protein product: CASSLWADTQYF.

The chain links TRBV7-9 to TRBJ2-3; weak D call: TRBD2 (5 bases). Germline V gene lookup returns CDR1 SEHNR and CDR2 FQNEAQ (reference sequence). There are 14 residues in the CDR3. The germline V and J ends were trimmed by 2 bases and 2 bases, with 8 bases remaining between them. CDR3 residues: CASSLRLATDTQYF. The CDR3 DNA is TGTGCCAGCAGCTTAAGGCTAGCCACAGATACGCAGTATTTT. Filled out from reference TRBV7-9 and TRBJ2-3, the complete variable domain reads DTGVSQNPRHKITKRGQNVTFRCDPISEHNRLYWYRQTLGQGPEFLTYFQNEAQLEKSRLLSDRFSAERPKGSFSTLEIQRTEQGDSAMYLCASSLRLATDTQYFGPGTRLTVL.

Regarding this clone: One end of the junction varies from germline; a read error may be responsible. The V and J genes are TRBV15 and TRBJ1-2, with D maybe TRBD1 (5 bases). The CDR3 is 13 amino acids. Looked up from germline, CDR1 is LNHNV and CDR2 is YYDKDF (reference sequence). In nucleotides, the CDR3 is TGTACCACCAGGGACGGCCCTAACTATGGCTACACCTTC. Amino acid sequence: CTTRDGPNYGYTF.

This chain connects TRBV19 to TRBJ2-1, with TRBD1 identical over 8 bases. There are 15 residues in the CDR3. The germline CDR1 and CDR2 sequences are LNHDA and SQIVND (reference sequence). V lost 5 bases, J lost 10 bases, and 13 bases stayed unmatched. CDR3 protein: CASSHWQGAPGEQFF. The CDR3 nucleotides are TGTGCCAGTAGTCATTGGCAGGGGGCGCCGGGGGAGCAGTTCTTC. Full variable domain (remainder filled in from reference TRBV19 and TRBJ2-1): DGGITQSPKYLFRKEGQNVTLSCEQNLNHDAMYWYRQDPGQGLRLIYYSQIVNDFQKGDIAEGYSVSREKKESFPLTVTSAQKNPTAFYLCASSHWQGAPGEQFFGPGTRLTVL.

V is TRBV18 and J is TRBJ1-1, with D unclear. CDR3 size: 12 residues. In germline, CDR1 is KGHSH, CDR2 LQKENI. V shed 8 bases and J shed 5 bases, with 12 bases lying between them. In nucleotides, the CDR3 is TGTGCCAGCGATGATGAGGAGACTGAAGCTTTCTTT. It is translated as CASDDEETEAFF.

This clone has only one observation. The genes are TRBV27 and TRBJ2-7; D uncertain. The ends were cut back, 3 bases at V and 6 bases at J, with 12 bases in the middle. This CDR3 is built from 13 residues. Germline CDR1 and CDR2: MNHEY and SMNVEV (reference sequence). The CDR3 region is CASSFRAHGEQYF. In nucleotides, the CDR3 is TGTGCCAGCAGTTTCCGGGCCCACGGCGAGCAGTACTTC.

This chain joins TRBV10-3 and TRBJ2-2; maybe TRBD1 (6 bases). This CDR3 spans 13 amino acids. Germline CDR1 is ENHRY and CDR2 is SYGVKD. Trimming cost V 10 bases and J 1 base, with 10 bases left between them. The CDR3 spells CATSGQNTGELFF. The CDR3 DNA reads as TGTGCCACCTCGGGACAGAACACCGGGGAGCTGTTTTTT.

This chain links TRBV4-2 with TRBJ1-4; TRBD1 matches 10 bases. The V and J ends lost 3 bases and 5 bases, in that order; junction bases with no gene match: 3. Germline CDR1 LGHNA, CDR2 YNFKEQ. The CDR3 is 15 amino acids. The CDR3 nucleotides are TGTGCCAGCAGCCAGTCGACAGGGGGCAATGAAAAACTGTTTTTT. This codes for CASSQSTGGNEKLFF.

This clone was seen just once. This sequence joins TRBV7-9 and TRBJ2-5; D is perhaps TRBD1 or TRBD2 (5 bases each). Trimming pared 1 base from V and 5 bases from J, leaving 14 bases between. CDR1 SEHNR and CDR2 FQNEAQ come from the germline V gene (reference sequence). The CDR3 sequence is 15 residues long. The CDR3 is CASSLVTGRPETQYF. CDR3 nucleotides: TGTGCCAGCAGCTTAGTAACGGGGCGGCCCGAGACCCAGTACTTC.

This CDR3 reads CASSSSPLDGGYTEAFF. CDR3 nucleotide sequence: TGCGCCAGCAGCTCCTCCCCCCTGGACGGAGGGTACACTGAAGCTTTCTTT. This rearrangement joins TRBV5-1 to TRBJ1-1; no firm D call. Germline CDR1 and CDR2: SGHRS and YFSETQ. CDR3 length: 17 residues. V gave up 3 bases and J gave up 3 bases, with 21 bases separating them.

This rearrangement joins TRBV30 to TRBJ1-2; maybe TRBD1 (5 bases). The CDR3 sequence is 13 residues long. The germline V gene has CDR1 GTSNPN and CDR2 SVGIG (reference sequence). V was trimmed by 0 bases and J by 6 bases, leaving 11 bases between them. The CDR3, as DNA: TGTGCCTGGAGTGTTGAGGGGATCAATGGCTACACCTTC. Encoded protein: CAWSVEGINGYTF.

The chain joins TRBV6-1 to TRBJ2-7, with 8 bases that match TRBD1. V trimming: 3 bases; J trimming: 5 bases; junction bases outside the gene matches: 15. Germline CDR1 is MNHNS and CDR2 is SASEGT. This CDR3 comprises 17 residues. The CDR3 loop reads CASSEDRDPFLPNEQYF. DNA for the CDR3: TGTGCCAGCAGTGAGGACAGGGACCCCTTTTTACCCAACGAGCAGTACTTC.

Written as DNA, the CDR3 is TGTGCCAGCAGCAATTCATGGGAGCAGTACTTC. It is translated as CASSNSWEQYF. J is TRBJ2-7 and V is TRBV6-5; unclear D gene. Germline lookup yields CDR1 MNHEY and CDR2 SVGAGI. Between the trimmed V and J ends, which lost 6 bases and 7 bases, there was a span of 10 bases. There are 11 residues in the CDR3.

The J gene is TRBJ2-7, the V gene TRBV2; 12 bases are a match to TRBD2. The CDR3 is 17 residues long. Germline V lookup: CDR1 SNHLY, CDR2 FYNNEI. The junction had 13 bases not matched to a gene; V was cut back by 7 bases and J by 3 bases. The CDR3 region is CASNQLAGGSFDYEQYF. The CDR3 DNA follows: TGTGCCAGCAACCAACTAGCGGGGGGCTCCTTTGACTACGAGCAGTACTTC.

The genes are TRBV10-2 and TRBJ2-7; TRBD1 might be the D (6 bases). CDR3 length: 13 amino acids. V was cut by 3 bases and J by 3 bases, with 9 bases left in between. Germline V lookup: CDR1 WSHSY, CDR2 SAAADI. The CDR3 is CASSELGGYEQYF. The CDR3 DNA is TGCGCCAGCAGTGAATTAGGGGGCTACGAGCAGTACTTC.

This rearrangement joins TRBV7-8 to TRBJ2-3, with D perhaps TRBD2 (6 bases). The CDR3 extends over 15 amino acids. The ends were cut back, 4 bases at V and 6 bases at J, with 17 bases in the middle. Germline CDR1 reads SGHVS; CDR2 reads FQNEAQ. CDR3 residues: CASSSGDLPVDTQYF. The DNA of the CDR3 is TGTGCCAGCAGCTCCGGGGACTTGCCCGTGGATACGCAGTATTTT.

The V call is TRBV18, the J call TRBJ2-5; D is ambiguous. Germline-derived CDR1 and CDR2 are KGHSH and LQKENI. The CDR3 runs 15 residues. Trimming removed 3 bases from V and 5 bases from J, with 16 bases in between. The CDR3 is CASSPSMGWMETQYF. The CDR3, as DNA: TGTGCCAGCTCACCGAGTATGGGCTGGATGGAGACCCAGTACTTC.

V is TRBV19 and J is TRBJ2-1; 9 bases align to TRBD1. This CDR3 spans 14 amino acids. CDR1 is LNHDA and CDR2 is SQIVND in the germline V gene (reference sequence). V was clipped by 7 bases and J by 5 bases; unmatched bases: 6. The chain's CDR3 is CASMGTGWHNEQFF. CDR3 DNA sequence: TGTGCCAGTATGGGGACAGGGTGGCACAATGAGCAGTTCTTC. The full variable domain, with the rest looked up from reference TRBV19 and TRBJ2-1, is DGGITQSPKYLFRKEGQNVTLSCEQNLNHDAMYWYRQDPGQGLRLIYYSQIVNDFQKGDIAEGYSVSREKKESFPLTVTSAQKNPTAFYLCASMGTGWHNEQFFGPGTRLTVL.

The chain is built from TRBV12-5 and TRBJ2-5, with D uncertain. The length of the CDR3 is 13 residues. Germline CDR1 and CDR2: LGHNT and FRNRAP. Between the trimmed V and J ends, which lost 2 bases and 5 bases, there was a span of 9 bases. The CDR3 bases are TGTGCTAGTGGTTTGTTCGACGACGAGACCCAGTACTTC. The encoded protein is CASGLFDDETQYF.